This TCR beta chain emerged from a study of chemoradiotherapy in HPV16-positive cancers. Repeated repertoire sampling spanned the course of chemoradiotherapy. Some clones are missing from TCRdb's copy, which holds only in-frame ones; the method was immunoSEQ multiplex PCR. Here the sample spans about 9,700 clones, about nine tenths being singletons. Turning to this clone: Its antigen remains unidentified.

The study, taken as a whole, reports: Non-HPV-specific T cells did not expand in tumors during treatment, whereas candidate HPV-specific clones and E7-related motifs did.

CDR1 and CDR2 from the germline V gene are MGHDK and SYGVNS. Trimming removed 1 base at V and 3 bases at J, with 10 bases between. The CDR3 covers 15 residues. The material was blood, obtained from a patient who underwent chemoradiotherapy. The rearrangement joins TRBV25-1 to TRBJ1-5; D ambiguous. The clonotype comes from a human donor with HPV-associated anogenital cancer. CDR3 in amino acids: CASSESRVSNQPQHF. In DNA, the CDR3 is TGTGCCAGCAGTGAATCCCGAGTGTCCAATCAGCCCCAGCATTTT.